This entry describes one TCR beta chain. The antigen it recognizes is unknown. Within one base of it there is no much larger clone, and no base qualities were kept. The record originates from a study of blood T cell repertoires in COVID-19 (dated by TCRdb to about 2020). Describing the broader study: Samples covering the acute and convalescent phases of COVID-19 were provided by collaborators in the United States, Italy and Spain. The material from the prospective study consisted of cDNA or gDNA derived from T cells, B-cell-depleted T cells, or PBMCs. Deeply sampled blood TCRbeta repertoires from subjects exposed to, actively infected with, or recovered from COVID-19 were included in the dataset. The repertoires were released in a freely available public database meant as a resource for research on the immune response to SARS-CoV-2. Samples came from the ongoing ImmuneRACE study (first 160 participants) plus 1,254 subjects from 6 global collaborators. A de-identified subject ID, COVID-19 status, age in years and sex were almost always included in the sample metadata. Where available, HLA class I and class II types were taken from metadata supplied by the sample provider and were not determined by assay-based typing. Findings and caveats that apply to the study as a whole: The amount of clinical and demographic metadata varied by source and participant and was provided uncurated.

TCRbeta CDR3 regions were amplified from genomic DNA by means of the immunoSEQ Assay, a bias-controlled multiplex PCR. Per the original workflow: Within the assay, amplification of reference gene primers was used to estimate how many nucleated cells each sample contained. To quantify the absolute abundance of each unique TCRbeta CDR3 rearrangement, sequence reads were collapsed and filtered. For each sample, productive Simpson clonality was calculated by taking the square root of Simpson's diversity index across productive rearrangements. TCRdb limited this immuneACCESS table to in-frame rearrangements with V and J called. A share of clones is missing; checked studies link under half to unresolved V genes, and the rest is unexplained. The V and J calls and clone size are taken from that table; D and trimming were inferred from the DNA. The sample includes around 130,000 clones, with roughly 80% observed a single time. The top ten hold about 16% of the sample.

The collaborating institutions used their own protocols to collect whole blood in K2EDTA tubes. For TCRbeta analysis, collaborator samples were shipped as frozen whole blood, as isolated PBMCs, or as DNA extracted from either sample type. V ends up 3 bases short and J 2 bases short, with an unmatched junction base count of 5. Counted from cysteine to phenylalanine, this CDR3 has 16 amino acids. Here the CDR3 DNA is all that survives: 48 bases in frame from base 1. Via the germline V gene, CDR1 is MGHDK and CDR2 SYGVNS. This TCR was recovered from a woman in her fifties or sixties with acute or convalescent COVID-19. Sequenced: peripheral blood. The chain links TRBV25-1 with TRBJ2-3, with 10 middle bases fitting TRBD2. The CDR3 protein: CASSDLLAGSTDTQYF. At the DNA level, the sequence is TGTGCCAGCAGTGACTTACTAGCGGGGTCCACAGATACGCAGTATTTT. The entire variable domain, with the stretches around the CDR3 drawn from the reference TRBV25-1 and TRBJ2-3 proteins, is EADIYQTPRYLVIGTGKKITLECSQTMGHDKMYWYQQDPGMELHLIHYSYGVNSTEKGDLSSESTVSRIRTEHFPLTLESARPSHTSQYLCASSDLLAGSTDTQYFGPGTRLTVL.